A selection of T cell receptor beta chains follows, all from one sample in a study of blood T cell repertoires in COVID-19. Profiling relied on immunoSEQ multiplex PCR, and the TCRdb table lists in-frame clones only, not all of them. Of roughly 160,000 clones in the sample, 80% to 90% were seen once. The specimen was peripheral blood. These receptors originate from a man aged 35 to 55 with acute or convalescent COVID-19. The CDR3 runs from the conserved cysteine through the conserved F or W.

CDR3 protein	J gene	CDR3 length	V gene
CASSIISSYGYTF	TRBJ1-2	13	TRBV19
CASSLTGEGYGYTF	TRBJ1-2	14	TRBV5-6
CASSPTPPGGGYTF	TRBJ1-2	14	TRBV6-5
CASSLWDRDNEKLFF	TRBJ1-4	15	TRBV5-5
CASRTGLAGTDTQYF	TRBJ2-3	15	TRBV6-5
CASSSQSGTDTQYF	TRBJ2-3	14	TRBV6-5
CASSLLERNTEAFF	TRBJ1-1	14	TRBV4-1
CASSSDSLNTEAFF	TRBJ1-1	14	TRBV5-1
CASSGLQGEKLFF	TRBJ1-4	13	TRBV10-2
CASSYFGEELFF	TRBJ2-2	12	TRBV6-5
CASSLIAGGFSSGNTIYF	TRBJ1-3	18	TRBV5-6
CAISESGQNPMNTEAFF	TRBJ1-1	17	TRBV10-3
CASSAGFRETWVEQYF	TRBJ2-7	16	TRBV9
CASSLVVASGGSPYEQFF	TRBJ2-1	18	TRBV11-3
CAISPDLLAGYTF	TRBJ1-2	13	TRBV10-3
CASSLGVLADQTYEQYF	TRBJ2-7	17	TRBV7-2
CASSERGLAGADEQFF	TRBJ2-1	16	TRBV6-1
CASTQETLMNTEAFF	TRBJ1-1	15	TRBV2
CASSQGTSGGLINEQFF	TRBJ2-1	17	TRBV3-1/TRBV3-2
CASSQSSGGAYEQYF	TRBJ2-7	15	TRBV5-1
CASSDTLAGGGEQFF	TRBJ2-1	15	TRBV5-1
CASSGTDNQPQHF	TRBJ1-5	13	TRBV12-3/TRBV12-4
CATSDRTAQDTGELFF	TRBJ2-2	16	TRBV24-1
CASSPIRDRGVAFF	TRBJ1-1	14	TRBV19
CASSPLPTGYEQYF	TRBJ2-7	14	TRBV27
CASRSRGDYGYTF	TRBJ1-2	13	TRBV6-5
CASHHAGQVSYEQYF	TRBJ2-7	15	TRBV28
CASSDSGTTDTQYF	TRBJ2-3	14	TRBV6-1
CASSLQEINYGYTF	TRBJ1-2	14	TRBV7-2
CASSLLDSRLTGELFF	TRBJ2-2	16	TRBV23-1
CASTKSGTANQPQHF	TRBJ1-5	15	TRBV6-6
CATSASSTNSPLHF	TRBJ1-6	14	TRBV24-1
CATSRGGQNYGYTF	TRBJ1-2	14	TRBV15
CASSLYRDSYEQYF	TRBJ2-7	14	TRBV6-6
CASSSPVTREDEQYF	TRBJ2-7	15	TRBV7-9
CASSLGTGGFGANVLTF	TRBJ2-6	17	TRBV27
CASSSNPGQGGNSPLHF	TRBJ1-6	17	TRBV7-6
CASTRRTGSNTDTQYF	TRBJ2-3	16	TRBV28
CASSHQGRAGGTDTQYF	TRBJ2-3	17	TRBV3-1/TRBV3-2
CASSDRKGYEKLFF	TRBJ1-4	14	TRBV6-1
CASSWTGPNTEAFF	TRBJ1-1	14	TRBV5-6
CASSQGWRAGVEETQYF	TRBJ2-5	17	TRBV4-1
CAWSVPGHRTEAFF	TRBJ1-1	14	TRBV30
CASSETGGWNYEQYF	TRBJ2-7	15	TRBV6-1
CASGGDRGRGTEAFF	TRBJ1-1	15	TRBV12-5
CASSQVEGASSPLHF	TRBJ1-6	15	TRBV7-9